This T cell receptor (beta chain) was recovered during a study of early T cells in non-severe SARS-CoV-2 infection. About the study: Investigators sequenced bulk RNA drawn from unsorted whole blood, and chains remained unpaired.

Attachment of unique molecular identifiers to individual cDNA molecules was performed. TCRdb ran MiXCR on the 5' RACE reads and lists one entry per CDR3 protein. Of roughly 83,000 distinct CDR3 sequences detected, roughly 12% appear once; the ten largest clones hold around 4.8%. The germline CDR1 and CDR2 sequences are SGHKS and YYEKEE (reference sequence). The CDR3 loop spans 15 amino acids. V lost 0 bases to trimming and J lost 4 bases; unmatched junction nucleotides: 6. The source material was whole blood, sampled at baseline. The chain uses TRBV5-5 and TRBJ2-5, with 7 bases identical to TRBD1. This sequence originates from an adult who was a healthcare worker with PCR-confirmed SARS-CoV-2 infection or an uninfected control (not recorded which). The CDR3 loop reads CASSLAGGMGETQYF. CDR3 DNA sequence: TGTGCCAGCAGCTTGGCAGGGGGAATGGGAGAGACCCAGTACTTC.